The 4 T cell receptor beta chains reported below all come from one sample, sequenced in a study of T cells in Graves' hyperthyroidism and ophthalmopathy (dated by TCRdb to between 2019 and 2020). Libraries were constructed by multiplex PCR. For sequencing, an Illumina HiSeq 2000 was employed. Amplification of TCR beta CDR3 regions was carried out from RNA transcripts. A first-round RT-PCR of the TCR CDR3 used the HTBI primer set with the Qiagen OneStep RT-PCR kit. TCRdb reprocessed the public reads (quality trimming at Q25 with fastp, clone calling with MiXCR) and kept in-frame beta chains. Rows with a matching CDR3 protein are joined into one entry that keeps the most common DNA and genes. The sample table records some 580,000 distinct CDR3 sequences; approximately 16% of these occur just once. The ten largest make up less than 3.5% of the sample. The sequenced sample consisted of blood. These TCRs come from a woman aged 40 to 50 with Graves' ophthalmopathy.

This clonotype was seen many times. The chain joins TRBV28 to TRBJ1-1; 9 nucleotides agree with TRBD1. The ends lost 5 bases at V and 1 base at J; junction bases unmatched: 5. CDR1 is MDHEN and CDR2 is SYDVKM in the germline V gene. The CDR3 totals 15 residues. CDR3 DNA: TGTGCCAGCAGTCCGCCGGGACAGGGGAACACTGAAGCTTTCTTT. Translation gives CASSPPGQGNTEAFF.

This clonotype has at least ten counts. The CDR3 DNA follows: TGTGCCAGCAGCCAACTTAAGGGGACTGAAGCTTTCTTT. Its protein is CASSQLKGTEAFF. The chain recombines TRBV3-1 with TRBJ1-1; tentatively, D is TRBD1 (5 bases). The V gene lost 2 bases and the J gene lost 5 bases, with 9 bases spanning the gap. Germline V gene lookup returns CDR1 LGHDT and CDR2 YNNKEL (reference sequence). The CDR3 covers 13 residues.

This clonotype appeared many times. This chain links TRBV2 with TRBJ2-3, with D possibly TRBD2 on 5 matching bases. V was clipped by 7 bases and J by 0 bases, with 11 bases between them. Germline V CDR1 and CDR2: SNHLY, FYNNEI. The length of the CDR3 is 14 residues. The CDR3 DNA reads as TGTGCCAGCAAGAGGACTCCTAGCACAGATACGCAGTATTTT. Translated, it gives CASKRTPSTDTQYF.

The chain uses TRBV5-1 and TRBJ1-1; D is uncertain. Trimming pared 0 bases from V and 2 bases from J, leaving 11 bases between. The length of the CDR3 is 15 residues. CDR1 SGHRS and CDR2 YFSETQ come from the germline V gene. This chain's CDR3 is CASSLAGDRNTEAFF. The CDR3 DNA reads TGCGCCAGCAGCTTGGCCGGGGATAGAAACACTGAAGCTTTCTTT.